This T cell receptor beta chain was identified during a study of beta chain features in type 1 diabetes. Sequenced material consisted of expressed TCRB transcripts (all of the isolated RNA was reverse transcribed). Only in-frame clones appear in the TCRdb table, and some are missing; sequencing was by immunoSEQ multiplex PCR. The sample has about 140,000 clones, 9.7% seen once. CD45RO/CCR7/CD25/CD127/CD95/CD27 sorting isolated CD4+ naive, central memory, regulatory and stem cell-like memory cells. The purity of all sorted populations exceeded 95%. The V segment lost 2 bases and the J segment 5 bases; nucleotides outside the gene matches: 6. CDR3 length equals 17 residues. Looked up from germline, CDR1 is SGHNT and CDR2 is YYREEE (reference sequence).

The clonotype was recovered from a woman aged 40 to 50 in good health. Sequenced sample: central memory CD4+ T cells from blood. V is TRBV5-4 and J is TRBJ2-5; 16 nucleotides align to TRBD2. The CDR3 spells CASSFAGTSGGGETQYF. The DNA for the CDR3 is TGTGCCAGCAGCTTCGCCGGGACTAGCGGGGGGGGTGAGACCCAGTACTTC.